A selection of T cell receptor beta chains follows, all from one sample in a study of spatial heterogeneity in lung cancer. TCRdb processed the 5' RACE reads anew with MiXCR; each CDR3 protein has one entry. The data contain about 85,000 distinct CDR3 sequences, approximately 21% of them singletons. The material sequenced was PBMCs, taken at surgery. The receptors stem from a male donor with early-stage non-small cell lung cancer. Both conserved end residues are part of each CDR3. Each record gives: D gene, clone size, V gene, J gene, CDR3 DNA, CDR3 protein. The D gene is left open where the match is weak. Expanded clones get a size class; other rows say once, few or many, or leave the size out.

D gene: TRBD2
clone size: many
V gene: TRBV7-3
J gene: TRBJ2-3
CDR3 DNA: TGTGCCAGCAGCATGGGACTAGCGATGACAGATACGCAGTATTTT
CDR3 protein: CASSMGLAMTDTQYF

D gene: TRBD1
clone size: medium-sized
V gene: TRBV29-1
J gene: TRBJ1-1
CDR3 DNA: TGCAGCATTGACCTCCCCAGGGGGCTAGGAGCTTTCTTT
CDR3 protein: CSIDLPRGLGAFF

D gene: TRBD2
clone size: few
V gene: TRBV11-2
J gene: TRBJ2-1
CDR3 DNA: TGTGCCAGCAGACTAGCGGGGCATGACAATGAGCAGTTCTTC
CDR3 protein: CASRLAGHDNEQFF

D gene: -
clone size: few
V gene: TRBV7-9
J gene: TRBJ1-1
CDR3 DNA: TGTGCCAGCAGACCAGTACAGCAGAACACTGAAGCTTTCTTT
CDR3 protein: CASRPVQQNTEAFF

D gene: TRBD1
clone size: few
V gene: TRBV5-1
J gene: TRBJ2-7
CDR3 DNA: TGCGCCAGCAGCAGCGGACAGGGTCGCGAGCAGTACTTC
CDR3 protein: CASSSGQGREQYF

D gene: TRBD2
clone size: medium-sized
V gene: TRBV27
J gene: TRBJ2-7
CDR3 DNA: TGTGCCAGCAGTTTATCGGGGGGGAGAAACGAGCAGTACTTC
CDR3 protein: CASSLSGGRNEQYF

D gene: -
clone size: -
V gene: TRBV20-1
J gene: TRBJ1-5
CDR3 DNA: TGCAGTGCTACCACCCGTGGGGCCGGTCAGCCCCAGCATTTT
CDR3 protein: CSATTRGAGQPQHF

D gene: TRBD1
clone size: few
V gene: TRBV29-1
J gene: TRBJ1-1
CDR3 DNA: TGCAGCGTTGTCCGGACAGGGAACACTGAAGCTTTCTTT
CDR3 protein: CSVVRTGNTEAFF

D gene: -
clone size: -
V gene: TRBV6-2/TRBV6-3
J gene: TRBJ1-1
CDR3 DNA: TGTGCCAGCAGGTACGGGGGCACTGAAGCTTTCTTT
CDR3 protein: CASRYGGTEAFF

D gene: -
clone size: -
V gene: TRBV12-3/TRBV12-4
J gene: TRBJ2-7
CDR3 DNA: TGTGCCAGCAGTTTAATCGGGTACGAGCAGTACTTC
CDR3 protein: CASSLIGYEQYF

D gene: -
clone size: many
V gene: TRBV14
J gene: TRBJ2-1
CDR3 DNA: TGTGCCAGCAGCCAAGCTGGGGGCGCCTACAATGAGCAGTTCTTC
CDR3 protein: CASSQAGGAYNEQFF

D gene: TRBD1
clone size: -
V gene: TRBV6-5
J gene: TRBJ1-6
CDR3 DNA: TGTGCCAGCGGGACAGGGAGCTCCTATAATTCACCCCTCCACTTT
CDR3 protein: CASGTGSSYNSPLHF

D gene: -
clone size: few
V gene: TRBV12-3/TRBV12-4
J gene: TRBJ2-3
CDR3 DNA: TGTGCCAGCAGCCCCCTCGTGGGAACCACAGATACGCAGTATTTT
CDR3 protein: CASSPLVGTTDTQYF

D gene: TRBD1
clone size: -
V gene: TRBV28
J gene: TRBJ2-5
CDR3 DNA: TGTGCCAGCAGTTTAGAGGGGGCTCAGGAGACCCAGTACTTC
CDR3 protein: CASSLEGAQETQYF

D gene: -
clone size: many
V gene: TRBV10-3
J gene: TRBJ1-5
CDR3 DNA: TGTGCCATCAGTGAGTCAGGGGCAGACAGGCAGCCCCAGCATTTT
CDR3 protein: CAISESGADRQPQHF

D gene: TRBD1
clone size: -
V gene: TRBV24-1
J gene: TRBJ1-2
CDR3 DNA: TGTGCCACCAGTGCCACTGGACAGGGCGGCGGCTACACCTTC
CDR3 protein: CATSATGQGGGYTF

D gene: TRBD1
clone size: -
V gene: TRBV2
J gene: TRBJ1-6
CDR3 DNA: TGTGCCAGCATTTTACAGGGGGCCGAGAATTCACCCCTCCACTTT
CDR3 protein: CASILQGAENSPLHF